The 4 T cell receptor beta chains listed next were all sequenced from one sample in a study of CD8+ T cells in alopecia areata. Investigators isolated RNA and reverse transcribed it into cDNA to act as the sequencing template. Some clones are missing from TCRdb's copy, which holds only in-frame ones; the method was immunoSEQ multiplex PCR. The profile shows approximately 280,000 clones, about three fifths of them singletons. Treatment noted: oral pan-JAK inhibitor, 5-10 mg twice daily. The sample in question was CD4+ T cells sorted from blood, obtained at week 24, from a patient treated with tofacitinib. Source of these receptors: a human donor with alopecia areata.

The chain joins TRBV18 to TRBJ2-1; D not certain. This CDR3 region has 13 residues. The germline gives CDR1 KGHSH, CDR2 LQKENI. Between the trimmed V and J ends, which lost 2 bases and 5 bases, there was a span of 7 bases. The CDR3 nucleotides read TGTGCCAGCTCACCAACCCTGGACAATGAGCAGTTCTTC. Amino acid sequence: CASSPTLDNEQFF.

This clone was recorded a few times. The gene calls are TRBV28 and TRBJ1-1; the D gene is possibly TRBD1 (5 bases). The germline V gene has CDR1 MDHEN and CDR2 SYDVKM. The length of the CDR3 is 12 residues. V lost 6 bases to trimming and J lost 6 bases, with 11 bases between them. The CDR3 bases are TGTGCCAGCAGATTACCACAGGCTGAAGCTTTCTTT. It translates to CASRLPQAEAFF.

The chain uses TRBV19 and TRBJ2-1; possibly TRBD1 or TRBD2 for D (5 bases each). Germline lookup yields CDR1 LNHDA and CDR2 SQIVND (reference sequence). Trimming shortened V by 3 bases and J by 1 base, and 16 bases separated the two germline ends. The CDR3 totals 17 residues. The CDR3 is CASSMGVWAKSYNEQFF. CDR3 sequence (DNA): TGTGCCAGTAGTATGGGGGTGTGGGCAAAATCCTACAATGAGCAGTTCTTC.

Of note for this clone: Other DNA sequences in this sample translate to the same CDR3. The V call is TRBV5-1, the J call TRBJ2-5; TRBD1 is a possible D gene (6 bases). In germline, CDR1 is SGHRS, CDR2 YFSETQ. The V and J ends lost 0 bases and 2 bases respectively, with 8 bases between them. CDR3 size: 14 residues. The CDR3 bases are TGCGCCAGCAGCTTGGGGGACACTCAAGAGACCCAGTACTTC. Its translation: CASSLGDTQETQYF.